This T cell receptor beta chain was retrieved from a study of T-cell memory formation after mild COVID-19. The study's findings and limits: Day 15 to 85 contractors were CD4/CD8 balanced; later expanders leaned CD4+. Memory cells collected pre-infection included some clones that later responded, suggesting cross-reactive memory joined. Clones that contracted clustered mainly in CM and EM if CD4+ and in EMRA if CD8+.

Per the germline V gene, CDR1 is SGHNT and CDR2 is YENEEA. Between the trimmed V and J ends, which lost 0 bases and 1 base, there was a span of 15 bases. The CDR3 consists of 17 residues. Researchers used 5'RACE with constant-segment primers to make TCR alpha and TCR beta cDNA libraries that carry sample barcodes and UMIs. TCRdb re-called the 5' RACE reads through MiXCR, storing one row per CDR3 protein. The sample consists of approximately 490,000 distinct CDR3 sequences, roughly 20% of them appearing once. The sample holds a few counts of this clonotype. Its target is unknown. The gene calls are TRBV11-3 and TRBJ1-1, with unresolved D. The sequenced sample consisted of PBMCs or a T cell subset sorted from them (not recorded which). The sequence derives from an adult woman who had mild COVID-19 (a few samples of this study predate the infection). Cell type and time point are not known. The CDR3 nucleotides are TGTGCCAGCAGCTTAGAGGTCGGGGTCTTTCAGAACACTGAAGCTTTCTTT. Its translation is CASSLEVGVFQNTEAFF. Full variable domain (remainder filled in from reference TRBV11-3 and TRBJ1-1): EAGVVQSPRYKIIEKKQPVAFWCNPISGHNTLYWYLQNLGQGPELLIRYENEEAVDDSQLPKDRFSAERLKGVDSTLKIQPAELGDSAVYLCASSLEVGVFQNTEAFFGQGTRLTVV.